Shown below are 28 T cell receptor beta chains from a single sample sequenced in a study of beta chain features in type 1 diabetes. These receptors have no identified antigens. The sequenced template was cDNA made from the entire isolated RNA. Measured with immunoSEQ multiplex PCR; TCRdb has only the in-frame clones, and not every one. This sample carries a few hundred thousand clones, around a tenth of them seen once, and the ten largest clones take 0.55% to 0.75%. The study, taken as a whole, reports: Among all four CD4+ subsets, Type 1 diabetes patients had TCRB CDR3s that were moderately but significantly shorter.

Sequenced sample: central memory CD4+ T cells from blood. Source of these receptors: a man aged 25-45 years with type 1 diabetes.

The chain is built from TRBV4-1 and TRBJ1-2; 8 bases line up with TRBD1. From germline, CDR1 is MGHRA and CDR2 YSYEKL. This CDR3 contains 16 residues. The J segment lost 4 bases and the V segment lost 4 bases, leaving 11 bases of the junction unmatched. The CDR3 nucleotides read TGCGCCAGCAGCCCCCCAACGGCAGGGGGCACCTATGGCTACACCTTC. As protein: CASSPPTAGGTYGYTF.

Remarks on this clone: A much larger clone differs from this one at a single base, so this may be a read error. This sequence joins TRBV27 and TRBJ1-5, with 9 bases identical to TRBD1. The germline CDR1 and CDR2 sequences are MNHEY and SMNVEV (reference sequence). Trimming at V came to 6 bases and at J to 4 bases, leaving 4 bases not matched to a gene. The CDR3 totals 14 residues. The CDR3 nucleotides read TGTGCCAGCAGCCGCGGGACAGGGAATCAGCCCCAGCATTTT. This sequence encodes CASSRGTGNQPQHF.

This clone was seen a handful of times. This rearrangement joins TRBV27 to TRBJ2-5; either TRBD1 or TRBD2 may fit D (5 bases each). The J call may not be correct, given that the DNA end is closer to TRBJ2-7. The CDR3 is 16 amino acids. The germline V gene has CDR1 MNHEY and CDR2 SMNVEV (reference sequence). CDR3 sequence: CASSSPGDGRSYEQYF. CDR3 nucleotides: TGTGCCAGCAGCTCCCCCGGGGACGGTCGCTCCTACGAGCAGTACTTC.

The sample holds a few counts of this clone. This chain joins TRBV11-2 and TRBJ1-1; the D gene is possibly TRBD1 (6 bases). The CDR3 has 14 amino acids. V was pared by 5 bases and J by 4 bases, with 14 bases between. In germline, CDR1 is SGHAT, CDR2 FQNNGV. The CDR3 sequence is CASSRAGVGTEAFF. The CDR3 nucleotides read TGTGCCAGCAGCAGAGCAGGGGTGGGCACTGAAGCTTTCTTT.

This sequence joins TRBV4-3 and TRBJ2-5, with D uncertain. CDR1 LGHNA and CDR2 YSLEER come from the germline V gene. The V gene lost 1 base and the J gene lost 0 bases, with 6 bases spanning the gap. The CDR3 has 14 amino acids. CDR3 in amino acids: CASSQVRYQETQYF. In nucleotides, the CDR3 is TGCGCCAGCAGCCAAGTGAGGTACCAAGAGACCCAGTACTTC.

There are a few counts of this clone. The chain has TRBV28 and TRBJ1-1; TRBD1 is a possible D gene (5 bases). The CDR3 sequence is 14 residues long. V gave up 3 bases and J gave up 3 bases, with 11 bases separating them. Germline V gene data show CDR1 as MDHEN and CDR2 as SYDVKM. The CDR3: CASSLIGAHTEAFF. CDR3 DNA sequence: TGTGCCAGCAGTTTGATTGGGGCACACACTGAAGCTTTCTTT.

The chain joins TRBV5-1 to TRBJ2-7, with D tentatively TRBD1 (5 bases). The CDR3 consists of 13 residues. Germline CDR1 and CDR2: SGHRS and YFSETQ. V was cut by 2 bases and J by 5 bases, with 11 bases left in between. CDR3 in DNA: TGCGCCAGCAGCTTTCGCCAGGGTCACGAGCAGTACTTC. As protein: CASSFRQGHEQYF.

This chain links TRBV21-1 with TRBJ1-2. TRBV21-1 is reported as a pseudogene. The CDR3 has 18 residues. CDR3 coding DNA: TGTGCCAGCAGAACTTGGGACACACATAGGGACTTTCGGTATGGCTACACCTTC. The encoded protein is CASRTWDTHRDFRYGYTF.

The rearrangement joins TRBV7-2 to TRBJ2-3; tentatively, D is TRBD2 (6 bases). V dropped 5 bases and J dropped 5 bases, with 20 bases sitting between them. This CDR3 has 16 amino acids. Per germline, CDR1 SGHTA and CDR2 FQGNSA. CDR3 bases: TGTGCCAGCAGCATAAACCCTGCCCTCGGGGGAGATACGCAGTATTTT. Its translation is CASSINPALGGDTQYF. Variable domain in full (rest from reference TRBV7-2 and TRBJ2-3): GAGVSQSPSNKVTEKGKDVELRCDPISGHTALYWYRQSLGQGLEFLIYFQGNSAPDKSGLPSDRFSAERTGGSVSTLTIQRTQQEDSAVYLCASSINPALGGDTQYFGPGTRLTVL.

This chain uses TRBV11-2 with TRBJ1-5; D is possibly TRBD1 (5 bases). Per the germline V gene, CDR1 is SGHAT and CDR2 is FQNNGV. CDR3 length: 15 amino acids. Trimming removed 3 bases from V and 5 bases from J, with 14 bases in between. The DNA for the CDR3 is TGTGCCAGCAGCTTTGGGGGGGGTGAATATCAGCCCCAGCATTTT. This translates into CASSFGGGEYQPQHF.

In its sample, this clone is medium-sized. V and J are TRBV12-5 and TRBJ2-3; 8 bases fit TRBD2. J gave up 0 bases and V 7 bases, and 6 bases lay outside the gene matches. Germline lookup yields CDR1 LGHNT and CDR2 FRNRAP. The CDR3 spans 15 residues. This CDR3 reads CASAGGRLSTDTQYF. DNA for the CDR3: TGTGCTAGTGCCGGCGGGAGGCTTAGCACAGATACGCAGTATTTT.

This chain uses TRBV4-1 with TRBJ1-6; 7 positions match TRBD1. V gave up 3 bases and J gave up 8 bases; unmatched junction bases: 4. The CDR3 contains 14 residues. The germline V gene has CDR1 MGHRA and CDR2 YSYEKL. The CDR3 nucleotides read TGCGCCAGCAGCCAGGACAGGTTCTATTCACCCCTCCACTTT. Encoded protein: CASSQDRFYSPLHF.

This clone was observed at least ten times. This chain links TRBV27 with TRBJ2-5; TRBD2 is a possible D gene (6 bases). V was shortened by 5 bases and J by 9 bases, with 16 bases between the two germline ends. Germline CDR1 MNHEY, CDR2 SMNVEV (reference sequence). This CDR3 contains 13 residues. CDR3 DNA sequence: TGTGCCAGCAGTCCAGTTAACACGGGGGCCCAGTACTTC. Its protein product is CASSPVNTGAQYF.

This chain connects TRBV6-6 to TRBJ2-7, with 7 bases lining up with TRBD1. The CDR3 is made up of 13 amino acids. CDR1 MNHNY and CDR2 SVGAGI come from the germline V gene (reference sequence). The J segment lost 2 bases and the V segment lost 7 bases, leaving 5 bases of the junction unmatched. This CDR3 is CASTPGQTYEQYF. Here the CDR3 DNA reads TGTGCCAGCACCCCGGGACAGACCTACGAGCAGTACTTC.

CDR3 nucleotide sequence: TGTGCCAGCTCACAGGACAGTTACTATGGCTACACCTTC. It is translated as CASSQDSYYGYTF. The J gene is TRBJ1-2, the V gene TRBV18; TRBD1 might be the D (6 bases). V lost 4 bases and J 3 bases, leaving 9 bases between the germline ends. Per the germline V gene, CDR1 is KGHSH and CDR2 is LQKENI. The CDR3 covers 13 residues.

This clone has just a few counts. This chain joins TRBV5-3 and TRBJ2-1; D perhaps matches TRBD1 (6 bases). TRBV5-3 is an ORF for which the function is uncertain. The CDR3 is made up of 14 amino acids. V was clipped by 3 bases and J by 4 bases, with 11 bases between them. CDR3 sequence (DNA): TGTGCCAGAAGCTCGCGACAGGAATACAATGAGCAGTTCTTC. Residues: CARSSRQEYNEQFF.

This clone was counted between two and nine times. CDR3 nucleotide sequence: TGTGCCAGCAGTTACAGGGGAACTAATGAAAAACTGTTTTTT. Amino acids: CASSYRGTNEKLFF. This chain joins TRBV11-2 and TRBJ1-4; 7 bases are shared with TRBD1. Germline V CDR1 and CDR2: SGHAT, FQNNGV. The CDR3 runs 14 residues. The V and J ends lost 6 bases and 1 base, in that order; junction bases with no gene match: 2.

This clone showed up just a few times. As DNA, the CDR3 is TGTGCCAGCAGCTATGCTGATCAGCCCCAGCATTTT. Translated, it gives CASSYADQPQHF. This chain connects TRBV10-3 to TRBJ1-5; D is ambiguous. The CDR3 is made up of 12 amino acids. The V gene lost 10 bases and the J gene lost 5 bases, with 12 bases spanning the gap. The germline CDR1 and CDR2 sequences are ENHRY and SYGVKD.

In this sample, this clone turned up a few times. The J gene is TRBJ2-1, the V gene TRBV6-6; D unclear. CDR3 length: 11 amino acids. Trimming took off 4 bases at V and 7 bases at J, with 5 bases between the two ends. Germline-derived CDR1 and CDR2 are MNHNY and SVGAGI (reference sequence). The chain's CDR3 is CASSSLNEQFF. The DNA for the CDR3 is TGTGCCAGCAGTTCCTTAAATGAGCAGTTCTTC.

This clone came up many times. The chain uses TRBV29-1 and TRBJ1-1; D is unresolved. The germline gives CDR1 SQVTM, CDR2 ANQGSEA. This CDR3 spans 11 amino acids. The V end lost 3 bases, the J end lost 6 bases, and 8 bases lay between the germline ends. CDR3 amino acids: CSVEGPPEAFF. The CDR3 DNA sequence: TGCAGCGTTGAGGGTCCCCCTGAAGCTTTCTTT.

This rearrangement joins TRBV10-3 to TRBJ2-1; 11 positions agree with TRBD2. The junction had 4 bases not matched to a gene; V was cut back by 2 bases and J by 4 bases. Germline loops: CDR1 ENHRY, CDR2 SYGVKD. The CDR3 runs 16 residues. The CDR3 DNA reads as TGTGCCATCAGTGAGGTGATAGCGGGAGGGTACAATGAGCAGTTCTTC. Translation: CAISEVIAGGYNEQFF.

V is TRBV6-4 and J is TRBJ1-1; perhaps TRBD1 as D (6 bases). The CDR3 runs to 14 residues. Trimming cost V 6 bases and J 4 bases, with 15 bases left between them. CDR1 is MRHNA and CDR2 is SNTAGT in the germline V gene. CDR3 nucleotides: TGTGCCAGCAGGGTGACAGGTCTGGGCACTGAAGCTTTCTTT. This codes for CASRVTGLGTEAFF.

This clone was recorded a few times. The chain carries TRBV5-1 and TRBJ2-7, with D unclear. V was trimmed by 0 bases and J by 3 bases, leaving 25 bases between them. Germline values: CDR1 SGHRS, CDR2 YFSETQ. This CDR3 has 19 residues. This CDR3 is CASSLVPPLSRTDFYEQYF. As DNA, the CDR3 is TGCGCCAGCAGCTTGGTACCGCCCCTCTCCAGGACGGATTTCTACGAGCAGTACTTC.

The table lists this clone with a few counts. The V gene is TRBV19, the J gene TRBJ2-7; a possible D gene is TRBD1 (5 bases). Germline V gene lookup returns CDR1 LNHDA and CDR2 SQIVND (reference sequence). V lost 3 bases and J 1 base, leaving 10 bases between the germline ends. The CDR3 is made up of 14 amino acids. CDR3 residues: CASSMNRLSYEQYF. The CDR3 region has the DNA TGTGCCAGTAGTATGAACAGGCTTTCCTACGAGCAGTACTTC.

This clone occurred many times. The gene calls are TRBV7-2 and TRBJ2-3; no firm D call. The length of the CDR3 is 14 residues. Germline values: CDR1 SGHTA, CDR2 FQGNSA. The V end was cut by 3 bases, the J end by 0 bases, with 7 bases between. The CDR3 DNA reads TGTGCCAGCAGCTTGGCCCGGAGCACAGATACGCAGTATTTT. Translated: CASSLARSTDTQYF.

As to this clone: Other DNA sequences from this sample encode an identical CDR3 as well. The chain recombines TRBV19 with TRBJ2-5, with D perhaps being TRBD1 or TRBD2 (5 bases each). The CDR3 spans 12 residues. Trimming shortened V by 3 bases and J by 4 bases, and 6 bases separated the two germline ends. Germline V gene sequence: CDR1 LNHDA, CDR2 SQIVND (reference sequence). CDR3 sequence reads: CASSIGGETQYF. The CDR3 DNA is TGTGCCAGTAGTATTGGGGGAGAGACCCAGTACTTC.

The gene calls are TRBV29-1 and TRBJ1-1; D is unclear. Germline V gene sequence: CDR1 SQVTM, CDR2 ANQGSEA. V lost 3 bases and J lost 0, with 11 bases in between. The CDR3 spans 14 residues. CDR3 nucleotides: TGCAGCGTTGACCGTCAGCTCATGAACACTGAAGCTTTCTTT. It encodes CSVDRQLMNTEAFF.

This clone was detected only a few times. V gene TRBV4-1 combines with J gene TRBJ2-7; the match to TRBD2 covers 13 bases. There are 15 residues in the CDR3. Germline V gene lookup returns CDR1 MGHRA and CDR2 YSYEKL. V shed 4 bases and J 3 bases; nucleotides not matched to a gene: 3. CDR3 amino acids: CASSLGLAGVYEQYF. The DNA for the CDR3 is TGCGCCAGCAGCCTAGGACTAGCGGGAGTCTACGAGCAGTACTTC.